This TCR beta chain was sequenced for a study of CD8 T cells in ankylosing spondylitis (dated by TCRdb to 2015 to 2018). A note on the overall study: To find TCR variants linked to disease, the study profiled T cell receptor beta repertoires in ankylosing spondylitis patients and healthy donors. The full study cohort comprised 25 ankylosing spondylitis patients and approximately 100 healthy donors. Peripheral blood was sampled, and synovial fluid was also collected from ankylosing spondylitis patients.

The data were produced on an Illumina HiSeq 2500. TCR beta libraries were prepared by quantitative 5'-RACE with molecular barcodes. Regarding the original processing steps: To identify disease-linked TCR variants, a new computational method was used, one built on a probabilistic model of VDJ rearrangement. TCRdb took the public reads, trimmed them with fastp at Q25, ran MiXCR for clone calling and kept in-frame beta chains. Merged by CDR3 protein, the rows form single entries marked with the most common genes and DNA. The V and J calls were determined by TCRdb, not by the authors. The sample table shows just under 550,000 distinct CDR3 sequences, and 9.5% to 15% are seen once. The ten biggest clones cover nearly 7% of the sample. The CDR3 has 16 amino acids, counting the end cysteine and phenylalanine. Kept here is only the CDR3 DNA, which spans 48 bases and is read in frame from base 1. CDR1 and CDR2 were assigned from the germline V gene (reference sequence) as DFQATT and SNEGSKA. Germline trimming amounts to 3 bases on V and 3 bases on J, with 9 as the count of junction bases outside the gene matches.

The paper as a whole reports these results and caveats: A CD8+ phenotype was shown by the disease-linked clones, which were found at relatively low frequencies in peripheral blood. Some of the motif variants had been reported before in the synovial fluid and blood of reactive arthritis patients, a finding that suggests common disease-initiation mechanisms. According to the report, matched synovial fluid samples from ankylosing spondylitis patients were significantly enriched for the disease-linked clones. A TCR beta motif made up of fewer than 10 highly homologous amino acid variants appeared to be characteristic of blood from ankylosing spondylitis patients.

This clonotype has ten or more counts. This receptor's antigen is unknown. No base quality information exists; no much larger clone differs at one position. The receptor was isolated from a male donor with ankylosing spondylitis. Sequenced material: blood, either unsorted or a sorted T cell fraction (not recorded which). The chain was built from TRBV20-1 and TRBJ2-2; TRBD1 lines up with 8 middle nucleotides. CDR3 region: CSASLRGRSYTGELFF. At the DNA level, the sequence is TGCAGTGCTAGCCTCAGGGGGCGTTCATACACCGGGGAGCTGTTTTTT.